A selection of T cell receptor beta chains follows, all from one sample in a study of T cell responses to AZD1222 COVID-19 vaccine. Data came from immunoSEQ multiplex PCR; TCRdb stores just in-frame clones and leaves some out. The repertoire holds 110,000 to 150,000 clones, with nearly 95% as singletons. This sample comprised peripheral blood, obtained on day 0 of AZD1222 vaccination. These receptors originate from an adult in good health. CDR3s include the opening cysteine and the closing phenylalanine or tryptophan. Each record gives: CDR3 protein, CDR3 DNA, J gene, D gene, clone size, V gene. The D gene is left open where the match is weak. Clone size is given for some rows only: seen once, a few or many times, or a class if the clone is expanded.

CDR3aa: CAWSDGVTMFGGVPRAPNYGYTF
CDR3nt: TGTGCCTGGAGCGATGGCGTCACTATGTTCGGAGGGGTCCCCAGGGCCCCGAACTATGGCTACACCTTC
j_gene: TRBJ1-2
d_gene: -
abundance: -
v_gene: TRBV30

CDR3aa: CSVTSTYNEQFF
CDR3nt: TGCAGCGTGACTAGCACCTACAATGAGCAGTTCTTC
j_gene: TRBJ2-1
d_gene: TRBD2
abundance: -
v_gene: TRBV29-1

CDR3aa: CASSVTSWAGYTF
CDR3nt: TGTGCCAGCAGCGTAACATCCTGGGCGGGCTACACCTTC
j_gene: TRBJ1-2
d_gene: -
abundance: -
v_gene: TRBV9

CDR3aa: CASSVPAGGADTQYF
CDR3nt: TGTGCCAGCAGCGTCCCAGCGGGAGGCGCAGATACGCAGTATTTT
j_gene: TRBJ2-3
d_gene: TRBD2
abundance: -
v_gene: TRBV9

CDR3aa: CASSILQGSNYGYTF
CDR3nt: TGTGCCAGTAGTATCCTTCAGGGGTCAAACTATGGCTACACCTTC
j_gene: TRBJ1-2
d_gene: -
abundance: -
v_gene: TRBV19

CDR3aa: CASSMLGVGEKLFF
CDR3nt: TGCGCCAGCAGCATGCTCGGTGTCGGGGAAAAACTGTTTTTT
j_gene: TRBJ1-4
d_gene: -
abundance: -
v_gene: TRBV5-1

CDR3aa: CASSLKRTYQETQYF
CDR3nt: TGTGCCAGCAGCTTAAAACGGACGTACCAAGAGACCCAGTACTTC
j_gene: TRBJ2-5
d_gene: -
abundance: -
v_gene: TRBV13

CDR3aa: CASSASRTGLGTGGYTF
CDR3nt: TGTGCCAGCAGCGCGTCTCGGACAGGTCTTGGAACGGGGGGCTACACCTTC
j_gene: TRBJ1-2
d_gene: TRBD1
abundance: -
v_gene: TRBV9

CDR3aa: CASSEATLAGVTEQYF
CDR3nt: TGTGCCAGCAGTGAAGCTACACTAGCGGGAGTTACCGAGCAGTACTTC
j_gene: TRBJ2-7
d_gene: TRBD2
abundance: -
v_gene: TRBV2

CDR3aa: CASSQVGGSGYTF
CDR3nt: TGTGCCAGCAGCCAAGTAGGAGGGAGCGGCTACACCTTC
j_gene: TRBJ1-2
d_gene: -
abundance: -
v_gene: TRBV4-2

CDR3aa: CASSSIPDRGNYGYTF
CDR3nt: TGTGCCAGCAGCTCAATCCCGGACAGGGGTAACTATGGCTACACCTTC
j_gene: TRBJ1-2
d_gene: TRBD1
abundance: -
v_gene: TRBV11-2

CDR3aa: CASSIRSRDRGQGYTF
CDR3nt: TGTGCCAGCAGCATACGATCCCGGGACAGGGGGCAAGGCTACACCTTC
j_gene: TRBJ1-2
d_gene: TRBD1
abundance: -
v_gene: TRBV7-2

CDR3aa: CASSQDLVGQPQHF
CDR3nt: TGTGCCAGCAGCCAAGATCTCGTGGGTCAGCCCCAGCATTTT
j_gene: TRBJ1-5
d_gene: -
abundance: -
v_gene: TRBV3-1/TRBV3-2

CDR3aa: CASSLLMAGGGEQYF
CDR3nt: TGCGCCAGCAGCTTGTTGATGGCAGGGGGTGGAGAGCAGTACTTC
j_gene: TRBJ2-7
d_gene: TRBD1
abundance: few
v_gene: TRBV5-1

CDR3aa: CATSTSGMNTGELFF
CDR3nt: TGTGCCACCAGCACGAGCGGGATGAACACCGGGGAGCTGTTTTTT
j_gene: TRBJ2-2
d_gene: TRBD2
abundance: -
v_gene: TRBV15

CDR3aa: CASRPQGGPGELFF
CDR3nt: TGTGCCAGCAGGCCACAGGGAGGGCCCGGGGAGCTGTTTTTT
j_gene: TRBJ2-2
d_gene: -
abundance: -
v_gene: TRBV28

CDR3aa: CASSVRASGRVLSSYNEQFF
CDR3nt: TGTGCCAGCAGCGTAAGGGCTAGCGGGAGAGTTCTCTCCTCCTACAATGAGCAGTTCTTC
j_gene: TRBJ2-1
d_gene: TRBD2
abundance: -
v_gene: TRBV9